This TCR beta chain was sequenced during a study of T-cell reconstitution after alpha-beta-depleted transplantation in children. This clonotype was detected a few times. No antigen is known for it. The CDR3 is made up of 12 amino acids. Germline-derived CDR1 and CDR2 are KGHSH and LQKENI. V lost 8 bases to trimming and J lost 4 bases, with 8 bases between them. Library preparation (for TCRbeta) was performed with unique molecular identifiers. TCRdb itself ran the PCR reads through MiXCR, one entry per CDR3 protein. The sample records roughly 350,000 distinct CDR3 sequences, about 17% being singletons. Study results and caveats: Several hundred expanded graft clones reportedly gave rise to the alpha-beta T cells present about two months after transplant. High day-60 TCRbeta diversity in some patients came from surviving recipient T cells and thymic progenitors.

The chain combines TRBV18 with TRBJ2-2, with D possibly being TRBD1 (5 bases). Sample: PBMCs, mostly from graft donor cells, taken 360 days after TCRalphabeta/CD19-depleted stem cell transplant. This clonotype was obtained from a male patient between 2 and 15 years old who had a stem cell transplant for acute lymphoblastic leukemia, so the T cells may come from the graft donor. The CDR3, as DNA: TGTGCCAGCGCCAGGGTCACCGGGGAGCTGTTTTTT. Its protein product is CASARVTGELFF.